This passage covers 23 T cell receptor beta chains from one sample sequenced in a study of blood T cell repertoires in COVID-19 (dated by TCRdb to 2020 to 2021). Library preparation employed the immunoSEQ multiplex PCR assay. Entries here come from immuneACCESS through TCRdb and include only in-frame sequences with V and J called. Some clones fail to appear in such tables; in the studies checked, an unresolved V gene covers under half of the shortfall, and the cause of the remainder is unknown. This sample is represented by about 87,000 clones; roughly 88% of them were singletons. The ten biggest clones cover approximately 3% of the sample. The sample consisted of peripheral blood. Receptors were obtained from an elderly woman with COVID-19, enrolled during active disease.

This clone was counted once. The CDR3: CAWTIGQGGAYEQYF. The CDR3, as DNA: TGTGCCTGGACTATAGGACAGGGGGGGGCCTACGAGCAGTACTTC. The chain joins TRBV30 to TRBJ2-7; 10 bases map to TRBD1. Losses at the gene ends were 4 bases for V and 2 bases for J; bases not matched to a gene: 8. The CDR3 sequence is 15 residues long. The V gene's germline CDR1 is GTSNPN and CDR2 SVGIG (reference sequence).

The chain uses TRBV11-2 and TRBJ2-3, with D maybe TRBD1 (7 bases). Trimming took off 1 base at V and 14 bases at J, with 19 bases between the two ends. CDR3 size: 14 residues. Germline loops: CDR1 SGHAT, CDR2 FQNNGV. As DNA, the CDR3 is TGTGCCAGCAGCTTAGGGAGGGGGCCGAGCGTTATGTATTTT. Translated: CASSLGRGPSVMYF.

This clone was seen a single time. This chain connects TRBV2 to TRBJ1-5; 7 nucleotides agree with TRBD1. Germline-derived CDR1 and CDR2 are SNHLY and FYNNEI. V lost 3 bases, J lost 0 bases, and 8 bases stayed unmatched. The CDR3 loop spans 17 amino acids. CDR3 coding DNA: TGTGCCAGCAGTGATGTTATTCGACAGGGTAGCAATCAGCCCCAGCATTTT. This translates into CASSDVIRQGSNQPQHF.

The chain has TRBV5-1 and TRBJ1-5, with 8 positions matching TRBD1. CDR3 length equals 15 residues. Germline lookup yields CDR1 SGHRS and CDR2 YFSETQ. The junction had 4 bases not matched to a gene; V was cut back by 0 bases and J by 5 bases. The CDR3 DNA sequence: TGCGCCAGCAGCTTGGGAGCAGGGGGCGATCAGCCCCAGCATTTT. Translating it yields CASSLGAGGDQPQHF.

The V call is TRBV5-1, the J call TRBJ2-5, with 8 bases fitting TRBD1. The J segment lost 3 bases and the V segment lost 4 bases, leaving 23 bases of the junction unmatched. This CDR3 region has 20 residues. Germline V gene sequence: CDR1 SGHRS, CDR2 YFSETQ. The CDR3 DNA is TGCGCCAGCAGCCCATACCCCATGTTCGTAACGGACAGGGTAAAAGAGACCCAGTACTTC. Its protein product is CASSPYPMFVTDRVKETQYF.

The chain couples TRBV27 to TRBJ1-2; TRBD1 matches at 9 bases. Germline lookup yields CDR1 MNHEY and CDR2 SMNVEV (reference sequence). V shed 5 bases, J shed 8 bases, and the junction held 12 bases outside the gene matches. This CDR3 has 15 residues. The CDR3 DNA is TGTGCCAGCAGTAGCGGGGACAGGGTATCTTTCGGCTACACCTTC. Translated, it gives CASSSGDRVSFGYTF.

The chain has TRBV7-3 and TRBJ2-7, with D possibly TRBD1 on 6 matching bases. The CDR3 contains 14 residues. Germline assignment: CDR1 SGHTA and CDR2 FQGTGA. V was cut by 2 bases and J by 6 bases, with 14 bases left in between. In nucleotides, the CDR3 is TGTGCCAGCAGCTTAGTTGCAGGGGCGCTCGAGCAGTACTTC. Protein: CASSLVAGALEQYF.

This clone turned up a few times. The V and J genes are TRBV7-3 and TRBJ2-2, with TRBD2 matching over 10 bases. The CDR3 is made up of 18 amino acids. Germline-derived CDR1 and CDR2 are SGHTA and FQGTGA. V lost 5 bases, J lost 0 bases, and 9 bases stayed unmatched. CDR3 sequence reads: CASSDPGTSASNTGELFF. CDR3 sequence (DNA): TGTGCCAGCAGCGACCCCGGGACTAGCGCATCGAACACCGGGGAGCTGTTTTTT. Variable domain in full (rest from reference TRBV7-3 and TRBJ2-2): GAGVSQTPSNKVTEKGKYVELRCDPISGHTALYWYRQSLGQGPEFLIYFQGTGAADDSGLPNDRFFAVRPEGSVSTLKIQRTERGDSAVYLCASSDPGTSASNTGELFFGEGSRLTVL.

This chain links TRBV19 with TRBJ2-3; D gene ambiguous. The CDR3 has 13 residues. Looked up from germline, CDR1 is LNHDA and CDR2 is SQIVND (reference sequence). V dropped 4 bases and J dropped 6 bases, with 11 bases sitting between them. The CDR3 DNA sequence: TGTGCCAGTAGTAACCCCTTCGGGGATACGCAGTATTTT. This encodes CASSNPFGDTQYF.

The chain recombines TRBV6-5 with TRBJ1-2; D is perhaps TRBD1 (6 bases). CDR1 and CDR2 from the germline V gene are MNHEY and SVGAGI. The CDR3 spans 16 residues. Between the trimmed V and J ends, which lost 2 bases and 5 bases, there was a span of 18 bases. The CDR3 sequence is CASSYGQPDNPYGYTF. CDR3 DNA sequence: TGTGCCAGCAGTTACGGACAGCCAGATAACCCGTATGGCTACACCTTC.

This rearrangement joins TRBV6-5 to TRBJ1-5; TRBD1 is a possible D gene (6 bases). V gave up 6 bases and J gave up 3 bases, with 15 bases separating them. The CDR3 totals 15 residues. Germline CDR1 MNHEY, CDR2 SVGAGI. CDR3 residues: CASSTGTGFNQPQHF. As DNA, the CDR3 is TGTGCCAGCAGCACAGGGACGGGCTTCAATCAGCCCCAGCATTTT.

This sequence joins TRBV7-9 and TRBJ2-4; 9 bases fit TRBD1. V shed 0 bases and J 8 bases; nucleotides not matched to a gene: 5. Germline V gene lookup returns CDR1 SEHNR and CDR2 FQNEAQ (reference sequence). This CDR3 has 15 residues. The CDR3 loop reads CASSLALTGGDIQYF. The CDR3 DNA reads as TGTGCCAGCAGCTTAGCGCTGACAGGGGGAGACATTCAGTACTTC. The variable domain in full, completed from reference TRBV7-9 and TRBJ2-4, reads DTGVSQNPRHKITKRGQNVTFRCDPISEHNRLYWYRQTLGQGPEFLTYFQNEAQLEKSRLLSDRFSAERPKGSFSTLEIQRTEQGDSAMYLCASSLALTGGDIQYFGAGTRLSVL.

The genes are TRBV18 and TRBJ1-4; TRBD1 agrees at 10 bases. The CDR3 runs 16 residues. Germline CDR1 reads KGHSH; CDR2 reads LQKENI. V lost 3 bases to trimming and J lost 6 bases; unmatched junction nucleotides: 7. The CDR3 protein is CASSPQADRGHEKLFF. Here the CDR3 DNA reads TGTGCCAGCTCACCCCAAGCCGACAGGGGGCATGAAAAACTGTTTTTT.

This chain connects TRBV2 to TRBJ1-6; 7 bases match TRBD1. Looked up from germline, CDR1 is SNHLY and CDR2 is FYNNEI. The CDR3 is 17 amino acids. V was clipped by 1 base and J by 3 bases; unmatched bases: 6. CDR3 sequence: CASSEEGGRVYNSPLHF. CDR3 nucleotides: TGTGCCAGCAGTGAAGAAGGGGGCAGAGTCTATAATTCACCCCTCCACTTT.

The chain has TRBV12-3 or TRBV12-4 and TRBJ2-3; no clear D gene. The CDR3 is 13 residues long. V lost 3 bases, J lost 4 bases, and 8 bases lay in between. The CDR3 bases are TGTGCCAGCAGTTTCGGTAGTCCAGATACGCAGTATTTT. This gives the protein CASSFGSPDTQYF.

The chain links TRBV5-4 to TRBJ1-2; D remains ambiguous. The CDR3 has 14 residues. Trimming removed 0 bases at V and 8 bases at J, with 14 bases between. Germline loops: CDR1 SGHNT, CDR2 YYREEE (reference sequence). Here the CDR3 reads CASSLAGGATGYTF. In nucleotides, the CDR3 is TGTGCCAGCAGCTTGGCCGGCGGAGCGACGGGCTACACCTTC.

V is TRBV7-3 and J is TRBJ2-1; D ambiguous. Trimming removed 3 bases at V and 0 bases at J, with 6 bases between. The CDR3 has 14 residues. Germline assignment: CDR1 SGHTA and CDR2 FQGTGA. The chain's CDR3 is CASSLRSSYNEQFF. The CDR3 DNA reads as TGTGCCAGCAGCTTGAGAAGCTCCTACAATGAGCAGTTCTTC.

The chain is built from TRBV5-5 and TRBJ2-2; no definite D call. V was shortened by 0 bases and J by 6 bases, with 12 bases between the two germline ends. Germline V gene data show CDR1 as SGHKS and CDR2 as YYEKEE (reference sequence). CDR3 length: 15 residues. The CDR3 DNA sequence: TGTGCCAGCAGCTTGGGGTCCCAACCGGCCGGGGAGCTGTTTTTT. This translates into CASSLGSQPAGELFF.

The rearrangement uses TRBV5-1 and TRBJ2-7; D call uncertain. The CDR3 consists of 14 residues. Germline-derived CDR1 and CDR2 are SGHRS and YFSETQ. Trimming removed 0 bases from V and 1 base from J, with 8 bases in between. The CDR3 DNA reads TGCGCCAGCAGCTTGGGTAGCACTTCCTACGAGCAGTACTTC. It specifies CASSLGSTSYEQYF. Supplemented by reference TRBV5-1 and TRBJ2-7, the full variable domain reads KAGVTQTPRYLIKTRGQQVTLSCSPISGHRSVSWYQQTPGQGLQFLFEYFSETQRNKGNFPGRFSGRQFSNSRSEMNVSTLELGDSALYLCASSLGSTSYEQYFGPGTRLTVT.

J is TRBJ1-6 and V is TRBV3-1 (or the pseudogene TRBV3-2); a possible D gene is TRBD1 (6 bases). There are 15 residues in the CDR3. Between the trimmed V and J ends, which lost 4 bases and 10 bases, there was a span of 17 bases. The V gene's germline CDR1 is LGHDT and CDR2 YNNKEL (reference sequence). The CDR3 DNA sequence: TGTGCCAGCAGCCGAGGACAGTCCCATGGGTCACCCCTCCACTTT. Amino acid sequence: CASSRGQSHGSPLHF.

The V and J genes are TRBV7-2 and TRBJ2-2; 9 nucleotides agree with TRBD2. Trimming cost V 4 bases and J 6 bases; bases outside gene matches: 6. Looked up from germline, CDR1 is SGHTA and CDR2 is FQGNSA. This CDR3 has 15 amino acids. CDR3 DNA sequence: TGTGCCAGCAGCTCCTTTGGCGGGGGGGCCGGGGAGCTGTTTTTT. Translating it yields CASSSFGGGAGELFF.

This CDR3 reads CATSDFGGTRNTGELFF. The CDR3, as DNA: TGTGCCACCAGTGATTTCGGGGGGACTCGGAACACCGGGGAGCTGTTTTTT. V is TRBV24-1 and J is TRBJ2-2; 7 nucleotides match TRBD2. The V segment lost 1 base and the J segment 1 base; nucleotides outside the gene matches: 5. The CDR3 is made up of 17 amino acids. In germline, CDR1 is KGHDR, CDR2 SFDVKD.

With respect to this clone: Germline and junction disagree at one end, which may indicate a read error. J is TRBJ2-7 and V is TRBV7-9; 8 positions match TRBD1. Germline V gene lookup returns CDR1 SEHNR and CDR2 FQNEAQ (reference sequence). The CDR3 is 15 residues long. The CDR3 is CASSPGQGSSSVLSF. The CDR3 DNA reads as TGTGCCAGCAGCCCTGGACAGGGTTCATCCTCGGTCCTTAGTTTC.